These 11 T cell receptor beta chains originate from one sample sequenced in a study of vaccination and CD4 T cells after COVID-19. The antigens these receptors bind are not known. Sequencing of DNA taken from cultured CD4+ T cells relied on the Oncomine TCR Beta short-read assay. TCRdb re-derived calls from the PCR reads in MiXCR, one entry per CDR3 protein. The data hold approximately 12,000 distinct CDR3 sequences, with under 35% observed a single time. The treatment is: roughly nine-day PBMC culture with coronavirus spike peptide pools or control peptides (ViraFEST assay). The sample in question was CD4+ T cells from blood, cultured in vitro, obtained after SARS-CoV-2 vaccination. The receptors were gathered from a human donor who had recovered from COVID-19.

The sample holds a few counts of this clonotype. CDR3 in DNA: TGTGCCAGCAGTTCCCCAGGGGAGGGGCGGACTGAAGCTTTCTTT. Translation: CASSSPGEGRTEAFF. This rearrangement joins TRBV28 to TRBJ1-1, with a possible D match to TRBD1 (6 bases). The CDR3 covers 15 residues. V was pared by 4 bases and J by 5 bases, with 17 bases between. CDR1 is MDHEN, CDR2 SYDVKM, per germline.

V gene TRBV28 combines with J gene TRBJ2-3, with D perhaps assigned TRBD1 or TRBD2 (5 bases each). Per the germline V gene, CDR1 is MDHEN and CDR2 is SYDVKM. This CDR3 is 14 amino acids long. Trimming took 6 bases from V and 3 from J, leaving 13 bases between them. CDR3 residues: CASRVGTATDTQYF. DNA for the CDR3: TGTGCCAGCAGGGTGGGGACGGCGACAGATACGCAGTATTTT.

The chain recombines TRBV7-2 with TRBJ2-7; D unclear. The V end was cut by 5 bases, the J end by 6 bases, with 20 bases between. Germline CDR1 is SGHTA and CDR2 is FQGNSA. There are 15 residues in the CDR3. CDR3 sequence (DNA): TGTGCCAGCAGCCAAGGCGGTCCGGTGTCTGGCGAGCAGTACTTC. It translates to CASSQGGPVSGEQYF.

The rearrangement links TRBV23-1 to TRBJ2-7, with D possibly TRBD1 on 5 matching bases. TRBV23-1 qualifies as an ORF whose function is uncertain. This CDR3 is built from 17 residues. With 6 bases removed from V and 1 base from J, the gap between germline ends came to 22 bases. DNA for the CDR3: TGCGCCAGCAGCCAGAGAATTACAGGAGAGCTATCCTACGAGCAGTACTTC. This gives the protein CASSQRITGELSYEQYF.

V is TRBV6-2 or TRBV6-3 and J is TRBJ2-7, with D unclear. V was cut by 4 bases and J by 3 bases, with 10 bases left in between. The length of the CDR3 is 13 residues. Germline CDR1 reads MNHEY; CDR2 reads SVGEGT. The CDR3 region is CASSFLSFYEQYF. CDR3 DNA sequence: TGTGCCAGCAGTTTTCTCAGCTTCTACGAGCAGTACTTC.

The sample holds a few counts of this clonotype. The genes are TRBV28 and TRBJ2-5; D is unclear. The CDR3 has 16 residues. In germline, CDR1 is MDHEN, CDR2 SYDVKM. The V end was cut by 4 bases, the J end by 5 bases, with 20 bases between. CDR3 amino acids: CASSSSLGRTGETQYF. DNA for the CDR3: TGTGCCAGCAGTTCCTCCTTGGGTAGAACGGGCGAGACCCAGTACTTC.

This chain connects TRBV24-1 to TRBJ2-7, with D perhaps assigned TRBD1 or TRBD2 (5 bases each). The J call is in doubt because the DNA end fits TRBJ2-5 better. This CDR3 is built from 15 residues. CDR1 KGHDR and CDR2 SFDVKD come from the germline V gene. CDR3 sequence reads: CATSDSGTRQETQYF. The CDR3 DNA is TGTGCCACCAGTGACTCCGGGACGAGGCAAGAGACCCAGTACTTC.

The chain is built from TRBV12-3 or TRBV12-4 and TRBJ1-1, with 10 bases fitting TRBD1. The CDR3 loop spans 14 amino acids. The V gene end was trimmed by 6 bases and the J gene end by 9 bases; junction bases not matched to a gene: 10. The CDR3 sequence: CASSLLTGGFKAFF. Here the CDR3 DNA reads TGTGCCAGCAGCTTATTGACAGGGGGCTTCAAAGCTTTCTTT.

The J gene is TRBJ2-5, the V gene TRBV30, with TRBD1 matching over 10 bases. The CDR3 covers 14 residues. Germline trimming cut 1 base from V and 10 bases from J; bases unmatched to any gene: 9. Germline assignment: CDR1 GTSNPN and CDR2 SVGIG (reference sequence). The CDR3 bases are TGTGCCTGGAGTGGACAGGGGGCCTTAGCGGGCCAGTACTTC. It is translated as CAWSGQGALAGQYF.

The rearrangement links TRBV5-1 to TRBJ2-1, with D possibly called TRBD1 or TRBD2 (5 bases each). The CDR3 length is 15 residues. V dropped 0 bases and J dropped 6 bases, with 13 bases sitting between them. CDR1 is SGHRS, CDR2 YFSETQ, per germline. CDR3 residues: CASSLGSGQGNEQFF. The CDR3 nucleotides are TGCGCCAGCAGCTTGGGGTCGGGGCAGGGCAATGAGCAGTTCTTC.

This chain links TRBV6-2 or TRBV6-3 with TRBJ1-4; D might be TRBD1 (6 bases). Trimming took 7 bases from V and 10 from J, leaving 25 bases between them. Germline V gene sequence: CDR1 MNHEY, CDR2 SVGEGT. The CDR3 length is 16 residues. CDR3 coding DNA: TGTGCCAGCACTACGTCCGCCAGGGGAGGCAGTCGAAAACTGTTTTTT. Encoded protein: CASTTSARGGSRKLFF.